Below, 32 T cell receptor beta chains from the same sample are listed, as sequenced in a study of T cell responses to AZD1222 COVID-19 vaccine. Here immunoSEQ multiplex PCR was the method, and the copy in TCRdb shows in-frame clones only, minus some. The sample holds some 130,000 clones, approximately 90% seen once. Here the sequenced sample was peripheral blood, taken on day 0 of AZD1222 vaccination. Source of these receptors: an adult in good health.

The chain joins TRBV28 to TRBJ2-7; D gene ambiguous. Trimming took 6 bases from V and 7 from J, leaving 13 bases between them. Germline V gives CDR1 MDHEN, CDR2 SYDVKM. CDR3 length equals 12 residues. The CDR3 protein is CASSHNLEEQYF. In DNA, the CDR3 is TGTGCCAGCAGCCATAACCTAGAGGAGCAGTACTTC.

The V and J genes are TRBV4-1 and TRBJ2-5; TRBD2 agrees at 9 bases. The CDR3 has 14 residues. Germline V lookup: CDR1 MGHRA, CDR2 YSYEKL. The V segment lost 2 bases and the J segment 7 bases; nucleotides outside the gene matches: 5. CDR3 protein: CASSQSSGAVTQYF. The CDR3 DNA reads TGCGCCAGCAGCCAATCTAGCGGGGCGGTGACCCAGTACTTC.

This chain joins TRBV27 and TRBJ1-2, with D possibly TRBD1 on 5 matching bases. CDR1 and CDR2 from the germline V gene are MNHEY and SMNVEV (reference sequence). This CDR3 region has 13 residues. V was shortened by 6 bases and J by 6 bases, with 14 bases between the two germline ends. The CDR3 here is CASSPGQSHGYTF. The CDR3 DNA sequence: TGTGCCAGCAGCCCAGGACAATCCCATGGCTACACCTTC.

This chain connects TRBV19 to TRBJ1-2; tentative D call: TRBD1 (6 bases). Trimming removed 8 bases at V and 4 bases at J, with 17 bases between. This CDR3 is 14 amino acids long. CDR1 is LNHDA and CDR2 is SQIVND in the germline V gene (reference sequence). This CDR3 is CASRTGQGPYGYTF. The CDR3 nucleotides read TGTGCCAGTCGTACGGGGCAGGGGCCCTATGGCTACACCTTC.

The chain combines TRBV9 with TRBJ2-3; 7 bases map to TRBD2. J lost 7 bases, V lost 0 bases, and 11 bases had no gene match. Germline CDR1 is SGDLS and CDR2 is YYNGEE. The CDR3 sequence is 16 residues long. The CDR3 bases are TGTGCCAGCAGCGTAGGAGTGGCGGGGGTGGCCCATACGCAGTATTTT. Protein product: CASSVGVAGVAHTQYF.

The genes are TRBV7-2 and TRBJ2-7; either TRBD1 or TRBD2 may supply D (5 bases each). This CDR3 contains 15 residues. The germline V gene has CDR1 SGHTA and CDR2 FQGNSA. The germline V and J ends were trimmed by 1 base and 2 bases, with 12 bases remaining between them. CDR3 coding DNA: TGTGCCAGCAGCTTAGTCGGGGACGGCGCCTACGAGCAGTACTTC. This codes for CASSLVGDGAYEQYF.

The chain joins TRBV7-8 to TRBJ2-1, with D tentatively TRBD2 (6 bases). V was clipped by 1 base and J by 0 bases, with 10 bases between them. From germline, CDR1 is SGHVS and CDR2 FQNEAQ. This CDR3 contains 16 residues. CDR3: CASSLDGLRSYNEQFF. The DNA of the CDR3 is TGTGCCAGCAGCTTAGATGGACTACGCTCCTACAATGAGCAGTTCTTC.

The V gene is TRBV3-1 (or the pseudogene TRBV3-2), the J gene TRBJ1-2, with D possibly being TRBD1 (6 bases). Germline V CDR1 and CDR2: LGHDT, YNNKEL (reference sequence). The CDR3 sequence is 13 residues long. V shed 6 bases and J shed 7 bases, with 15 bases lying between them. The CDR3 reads CASRKNRVGGYTF. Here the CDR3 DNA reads TGTGCCAGCAGGAAGAACAGGGTTGGTGGCTACACCTTC.

CDR3 nucleotides: TGTGCCAGCAGCTCGGGCACAGGGTTCACCGGGGAGCTGTTTTTT. Translated, it gives CASSSGTGFTGELFF. The V call is TRBV11-2, the J call TRBJ2-2; possibly TRBD1 for D (6 bases). The V and J ends lost 4 bases and 4 bases respectively, with 13 bases between them. This CDR3 region has 15 residues. The germline V gene encodes CDR1 SGHAT and CDR2 FQNNGV.

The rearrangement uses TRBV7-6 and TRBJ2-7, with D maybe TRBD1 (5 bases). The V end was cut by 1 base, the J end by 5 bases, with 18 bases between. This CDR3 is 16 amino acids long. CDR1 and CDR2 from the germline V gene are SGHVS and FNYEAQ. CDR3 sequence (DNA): TGTGCCAGCAGCTTAGTAGTAGGTAGGGGAAGGAACGAGCAGTACTTC. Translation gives CASSLVVGRGRNEQYF.

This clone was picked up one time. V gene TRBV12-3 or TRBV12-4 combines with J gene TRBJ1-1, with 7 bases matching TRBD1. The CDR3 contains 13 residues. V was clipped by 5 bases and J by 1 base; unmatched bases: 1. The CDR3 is CASSGQANTEAFF. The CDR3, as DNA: TGTGCCAGCAGTGGACAGGCGAACACTGAAGCTTTCTTT.

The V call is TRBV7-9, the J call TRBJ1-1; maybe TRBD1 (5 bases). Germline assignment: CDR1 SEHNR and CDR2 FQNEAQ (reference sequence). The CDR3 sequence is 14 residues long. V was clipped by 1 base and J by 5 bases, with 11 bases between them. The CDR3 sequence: CASSLETGGTEAFF. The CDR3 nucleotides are TGTGCCAGCAGCTTAGAAACAGGAGGGACTGAAGCTTTCTTT.

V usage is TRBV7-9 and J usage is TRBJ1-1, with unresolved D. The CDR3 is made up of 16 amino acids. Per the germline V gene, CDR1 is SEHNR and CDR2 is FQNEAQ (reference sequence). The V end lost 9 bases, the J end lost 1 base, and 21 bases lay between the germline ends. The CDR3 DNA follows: TGTGCCAGTTCCTGGACGGGAGCCTCGGCGAACACTGAAGCTTTCTTT. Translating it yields CASSWTGASANTEAFF.

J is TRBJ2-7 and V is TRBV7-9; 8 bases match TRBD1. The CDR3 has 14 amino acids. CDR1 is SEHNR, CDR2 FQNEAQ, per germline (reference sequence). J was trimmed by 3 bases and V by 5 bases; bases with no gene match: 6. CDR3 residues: CASSRGQGGYEQYF. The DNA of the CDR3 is TGTGCCAGCAGCCGCGGACAGGGAGGCTACGAGCAGTACTTC.

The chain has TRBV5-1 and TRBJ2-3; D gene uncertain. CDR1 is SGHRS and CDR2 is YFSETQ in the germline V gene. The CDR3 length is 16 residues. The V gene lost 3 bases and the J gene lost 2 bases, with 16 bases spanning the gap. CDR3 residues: CASSSDSFTATDTQYF. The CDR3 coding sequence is TGCGCCAGCAGCTCCGACTCGTTCACTGCCACAGATACGCAGTATTTT.

CDR3 DNA sequence: TGTGCCTGGAGTGGAGGGGGCGATCAGCCCCAGCATTTT. It yields the protein CAWSGGGDQPQHF. V gene TRBV30 combines with J gene TRBJ1-5; 7 bases align to TRBD1. V was pared by 1 base and J by 5 bases, with 2 bases of the junction left unmatched. CDR3 length: 13 amino acids. Germline V CDR1 and CDR2: GTSNPN, SVGIG (reference sequence).

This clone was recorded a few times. The CDR3, as DNA: TGTGCCACCAGCAGAGATCGGGCAGCGAACTATGGCTACACCTTC. It is translated as CATSRDRAANYGYTF. V gene TRBV15 combines with J gene TRBJ1-2; D unclear. CDR3 length: 15 residues. Germline lookup yields CDR1 LNHNV and CDR2 YYDKDF (reference sequence). Trimming shortened V by 0 bases and J by 2 bases, and 10 bases separated the two germline ends. The whole variable domain, filled in from reference TRBV15 and TRBJ1-2, reads DAMVIQNPRYQVTQFGKPVTLSCSQTLNHNVMYWYQQKSSQAPKLLFHYYDKDFNNEADTPDNFQSRRPNTSFCFLDIRSPGLGDTAMYLCATSRDRAANYGYTFGSGTRLTVV.

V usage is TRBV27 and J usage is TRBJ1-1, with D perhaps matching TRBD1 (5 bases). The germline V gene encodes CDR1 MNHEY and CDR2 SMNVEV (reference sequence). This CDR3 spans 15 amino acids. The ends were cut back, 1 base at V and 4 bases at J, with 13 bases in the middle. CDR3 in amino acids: CASSLFAGAGTEAFF. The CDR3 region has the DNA TGTGCCAGCAGTTTATTCGCTGGGGCCGGCACTGAAGCTTTCTTT.

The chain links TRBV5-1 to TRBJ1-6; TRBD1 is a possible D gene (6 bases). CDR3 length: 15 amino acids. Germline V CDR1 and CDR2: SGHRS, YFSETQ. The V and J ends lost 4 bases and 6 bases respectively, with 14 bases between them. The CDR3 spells CASSPTQGFNSPLHF. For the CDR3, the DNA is TGCGCCAGCAGCCCTACTCAGGGGTTTAATTCACCCCTCCACTTT.

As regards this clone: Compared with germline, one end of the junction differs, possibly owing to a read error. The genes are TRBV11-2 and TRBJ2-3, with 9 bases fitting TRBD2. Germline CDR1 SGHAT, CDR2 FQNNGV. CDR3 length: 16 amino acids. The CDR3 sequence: CASSLEAGGVTDTQYF. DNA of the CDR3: TGTGCCAGCAGCCTAGAAGCGGGGGGAGTCACAGATACGCAGTATTTT. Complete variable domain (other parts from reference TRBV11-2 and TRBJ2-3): EAGVAQSPRYKIIEKRQSVAFWCNPISGHATLYWYQQILGQGPKLLIQFQNNGVVDDSQLPKDRFSAERLKGVDSTLKIQPAKLEDSAVYLCASSLEAGGVTDTQYFGPGTRLTVL.

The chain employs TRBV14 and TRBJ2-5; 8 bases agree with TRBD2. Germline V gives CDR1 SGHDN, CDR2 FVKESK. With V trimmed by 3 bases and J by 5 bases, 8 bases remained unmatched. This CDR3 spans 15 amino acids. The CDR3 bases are TGTGCCAGCAGCCACTCTAGCGGGCTGGGGGAGACCCAGTACTTC. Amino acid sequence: CASSHSSGLGETQYF.

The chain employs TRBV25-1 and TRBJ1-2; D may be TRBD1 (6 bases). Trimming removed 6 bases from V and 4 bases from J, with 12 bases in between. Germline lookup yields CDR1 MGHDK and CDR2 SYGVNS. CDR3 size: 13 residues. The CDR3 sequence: CASRNQGTYGYTF. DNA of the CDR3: TGTGCCAGCAGGAACCAGGGGACCTATGGCTACACCTTC.

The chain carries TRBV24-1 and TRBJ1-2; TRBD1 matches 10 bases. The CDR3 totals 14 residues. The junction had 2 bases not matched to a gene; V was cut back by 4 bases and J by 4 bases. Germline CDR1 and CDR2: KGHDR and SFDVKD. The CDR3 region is CATSERTGGYGYTF. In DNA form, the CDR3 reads TGTGCCACCAGTGAACGGACAGGGGGCTATGGCTACACCTTC.

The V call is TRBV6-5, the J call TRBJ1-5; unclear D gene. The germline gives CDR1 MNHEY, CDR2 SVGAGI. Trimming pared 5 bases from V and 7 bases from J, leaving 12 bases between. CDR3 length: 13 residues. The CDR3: CASSQRDEQPQHF. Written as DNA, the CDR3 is TGTGCCAGCAGTCAAAGGGATGAGCAGCCCCAGCATTTT.

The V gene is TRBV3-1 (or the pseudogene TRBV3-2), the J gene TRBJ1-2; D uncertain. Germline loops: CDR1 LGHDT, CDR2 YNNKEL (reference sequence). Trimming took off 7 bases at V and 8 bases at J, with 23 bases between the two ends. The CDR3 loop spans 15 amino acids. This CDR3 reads CASKVGGQRTFGYTF. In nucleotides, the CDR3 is TGTGCCAGCAAGGTAGGCGGGCAACGAACCTTCGGCTACACCTTC.

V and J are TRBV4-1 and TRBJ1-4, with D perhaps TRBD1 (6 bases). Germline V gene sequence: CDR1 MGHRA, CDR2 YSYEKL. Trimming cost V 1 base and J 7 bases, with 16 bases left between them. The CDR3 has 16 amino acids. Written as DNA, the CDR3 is TGCGCCAGCAGCCAAGGGAGAGGGGGGCTTTTTGAAAAACTGTTTTTT. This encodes CASSQGRGGLFEKLFF.

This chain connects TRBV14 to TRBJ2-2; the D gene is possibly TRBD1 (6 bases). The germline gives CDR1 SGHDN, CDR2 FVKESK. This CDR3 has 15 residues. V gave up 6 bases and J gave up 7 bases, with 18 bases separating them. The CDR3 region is CASSHPIQGNGELFF. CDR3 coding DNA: TGTGCCAGCAGTCACCCGATACAGGGAAACGGGGAGCTGTTTTTT. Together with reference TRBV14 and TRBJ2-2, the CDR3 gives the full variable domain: EAGVTQFPSHSVIEKGQTVTLRCDPISGHDNLYWYRRVMGKEIKFLLHFVKESKQDESGMPNNRFLAERTGGTYSTLKVQPAELEDSGVYFCASSHPIQGNGELFFGEGSRLTVL.

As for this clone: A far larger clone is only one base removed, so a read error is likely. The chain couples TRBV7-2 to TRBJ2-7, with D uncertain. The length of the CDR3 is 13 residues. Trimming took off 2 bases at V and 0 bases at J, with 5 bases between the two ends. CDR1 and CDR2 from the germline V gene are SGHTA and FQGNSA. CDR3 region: CASSLSVSYEQYF. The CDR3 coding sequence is TGTGCCAGCAGCTTATCAGTCTCCTACGAGCAGTACTTC.

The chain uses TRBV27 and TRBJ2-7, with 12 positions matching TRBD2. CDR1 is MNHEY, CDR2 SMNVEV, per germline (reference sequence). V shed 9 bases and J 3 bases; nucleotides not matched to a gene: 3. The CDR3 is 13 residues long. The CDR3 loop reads CASRTSGIYEQYF. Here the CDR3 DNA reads TGTGCCAGTAGGACTAGCGGGATCTACGAGCAGTACTTC.

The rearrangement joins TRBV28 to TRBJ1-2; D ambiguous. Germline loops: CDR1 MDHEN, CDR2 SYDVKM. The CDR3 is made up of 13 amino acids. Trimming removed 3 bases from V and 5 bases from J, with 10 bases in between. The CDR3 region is CASSLPGRYGYTF. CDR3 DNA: TGTGCCAGCAGTTTGCCGGGAAGGTATGGCTACACCTTC.

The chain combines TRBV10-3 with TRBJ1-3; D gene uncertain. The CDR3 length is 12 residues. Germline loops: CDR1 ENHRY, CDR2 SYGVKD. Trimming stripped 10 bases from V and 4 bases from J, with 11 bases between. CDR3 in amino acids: CATTGGGNTIYF. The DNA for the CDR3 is TGTGCCACGACGGGAGGCGGAAACACCATATATTTT.

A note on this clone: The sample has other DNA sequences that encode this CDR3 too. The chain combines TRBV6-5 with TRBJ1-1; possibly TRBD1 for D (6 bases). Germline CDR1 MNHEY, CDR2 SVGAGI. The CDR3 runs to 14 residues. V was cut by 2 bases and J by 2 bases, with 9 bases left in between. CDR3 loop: CASSYLTGNTEAFF. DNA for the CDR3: TGTGCCAGCAGTTACCTGACAGGAAACACTGAAGCTTTCTTT.